One sample yielded the 10 T cell receptor beta chains listed below, sequenced in a study of cytomegalovirus exposure and HLA in healthy donors. Libraries were prepared by immunoSEQ multiplex PCR; TCRdb keeps only in-frame clonotypes and omits some of them. The sample lists fewer than 120,000 clones; 70% to 90% were seen once. Sequencing was carried out using PBMCs. The receptors originated from a woman aged 25 to 39 in good health and CMV-seropositive.

The chain couples TRBV9 to TRBJ2-3; D not certain. Trimming cost V 0 bases and J 6 bases, with 5 bases left between them. The CDR3 is 12 amino acids. The V gene's germline CDR1 is SGDLS and CDR2 YYNGEE. DNA for the CDR3: TGTGCCAGCAGCGTAGACCGGGATACGCAGTATTTT. Its translation: CASSVDRDTQYF.

The chain links TRBV5-1 to TRBJ2-2; TRBD1 aligns across 9 bases. This CDR3 contains 15 residues. The germline V gene encodes CDR1 SGHRS and CDR2 YFSETQ. V was clipped by 3 bases and J by 5 bases; unmatched bases: 5. CDR3 DNA: TGCGCCAGCAGCTCACAGGGGGCTGGAACCGGGGAGCTGTTTTTT. This sequence encodes CASSSQGAGTGELFF.

The V and J genes are TRBV7-9 and TRBJ2-2; TRBD1 matches 9 bases. V gave up 4 bases and J gave up 4 bases; unmatched junction bases: 4. Germline V gene lookup returns CDR1 SEHNR and CDR2 FQNEAQ (reference sequence). CDR3 length equals 15 residues. CDR3 sequence: CASSSRDRATGELFF. The CDR3 DNA sequence: TGTGCCAGCAGCTCCCGGGACAGGGCCACCGGGGAGCTGTTTTTT.

This sequence joins TRBV5-1 and TRBJ2-1; D possibly corresponds to TRBD2 (5 bases). The CDR3 spans 16 residues. The germline gives CDR1 SGHRS, CDR2 YFSETQ. V dropped 4 bases and J dropped 0 bases, with 14 bases sitting between them. DNA of the CDR3: TGCGCCAGCAGCCCAACGGAGGTCAGCTCCTACAATGAGCAGTTCTTC. It yields the protein CASSPTEVSSYNEQFF.

The V call is TRBV10-2, the J call TRBJ2-5; 7 nucleotides agree with TRBD2. CDR1 WSHSY and CDR2 SAAADI come from the germline V gene. With 0 bases clipped from V and 1 base from J, the junction kept 8 bases outside the gene matches. CDR3 size: 17 residues. CDR3 in DNA: TGCGCCAGCAGTGAGTCGGGTTTAGCGGGCCCCCAAGAGACCCAGTACTTC. Translation: CASSESGLAGPQETQYF.

This chain connects TRBV11-2 to TRBJ2-1; TRBD2 is a possible D gene (6 bases). The CDR3 is 15 residues long. Trimming shortened V by 5 bases and J by 7 bases, and 18 bases separated the two germline ends. Germline CDR1 reads SGHAT; CDR2 reads FQNNGV. The DNA for the CDR3 is TGTGCCAGCAGCCCAGGCATGCGGGGTAGGAATGAGCAGTTCTTC. Translating gives CASSPGMRGRNEQFF.

The rearrangement links TRBV30 to TRBJ1-1; the match to TRBD1 covers 7 bases. With 2 bases clipped from V and 10 bases from J, the junction kept 4 bases outside the gene matches. This CDR3 contains 11 residues. In germline, CDR1 is GTSNPN, CDR2 SVGIG (reference sequence). The CDR3 reads CAWSYRDRAFF. In nucleotides, the CDR3 is TGTGCCTGGAGTTACCGGGACAGAGCTTTCTTT.

In this sample, this clone turned up once. The chain couples TRBV27 to TRBJ2-7, with D possibly TRBD1 on 6 matching bases. Germline lookup yields CDR1 MNHEY and CDR2 SMNVEV (reference sequence). Trimming removed 3 bases from V and 2 bases from J, with 11 bases in between. CDR3 length: 14 residues. CDR3 sequence: CASSFQPGAYEQYF. The CDR3 DNA reads as TGTGCCAGCAGTTTCCAGCCAGGGGCCTACGAGCAGTACTTC.

V and J are TRBV19 and TRBJ2-5, with 9 bases lining up with TRBD2. The V gene's germline CDR1 is LNHDA and CDR2 SQIVND (reference sequence). The CDR3 runs 16 residues. The V segment lost 2 bases and the J segment 5 bases; nucleotides outside the gene matches: 9. CDR3 DNA sequence: TGTGCCAGTAGTATAAAGACTAGCGGTCCCGGGGAGACCCAGTACTTC. Translated: CASSIKTSGPGETQYF.

The rearrangement joins TRBV29-1 to TRBJ2-7; 13 bases line up with TRBD2. V was pared by 6 bases and J by 2 bases, with 4 bases of the junction left unmatched. CDR1 and CDR2 from the germline V gene are SQVTM and ANQGSEA. The CDR3 spans 14 residues. Here the CDR3 reads CSVTTSGGAYEQYF. The CDR3, as DNA: TGCAGCGTGACAACTAGCGGGGGGGCCTACGAGCAGTACTTC.